Given below is one T cell receptor (beta chain) in context. Its antigen is still unknown. The assay was immunoSEQ multiplex PCR, and TCRdb's table has in-frame clones only and misses some. The data show 100,000 to 130,000 clones, around nine tenths seen once. The entry originates in a study of T cell responses to AZD1222 COVID-19 vaccine. The wider study: Second doses that came at about 4 or about 12 weeks were put together. Points from the study as a whole: Across the whole spike, CD4 TCRs peaked at regions 160-218 and 743-854. Close to half of all spike-specific TCRs reportedly target regions of the variants that are unmutated. Spike-specific TCR breadth and depth went up after people got two AZD1222 doses.

The source of this sequence is an adult in good health. The specimen comprised peripheral blood, sampled on day 0 of AZD1222 vaccination.

The CDR3 spells CASSLDQETQYF. CDR3 sequence (DNA): TGCGCCAGCAGCTTGGACCAAGAGACCCAGTACTTC. J is TRBJ2-5 and V is TRBV5-1; D is undetermined. The CDR3 length is 12 residues. Per the germline V gene, CDR1 is SGHRS and CDR2 is YFSETQ. Between the trimmed V and J ends, which lost 0 bases and 0 bases, there was a span of 0 bases.